The 20 T cell receptor beta chains below all came from one sample that was sequenced in a study of blood T cells in healthy people across ages. A sample-barcoded 5' primer and a J-beta primer mix were used in a second PCR of roughly 7 to 12 cycles. MiXCR, run by TCRdb on the 5' RACE reads, gives a single entry per CDR3 protein. The sample contains 1.5 million or so distinct CDR3 sequences, approximately 42% of which appear only once. Input material: blood. The receptors were sampled from a woman under 30 in good health.

This clonotype was observed a handful of times. This chain links TRBV5-1 with TRBJ1-1; tentative D call: TRBD1 (6 bases). V was trimmed by 0 bases and J by 4 bases, leaving 13 bases between them. In germline, CDR1 is SGHRS, CDR2 YFSETQ. The CDR3 spans 15 residues. CDR3 protein: CASSLALQGGTEAFF. The CDR3 nucleotides read TGCGCCAGCAGCTTGGCGTTACAGGGAGGCACTGAAGCTTTCTTT.

The chain employs TRBV20-1 and TRBJ2-1; D is possibly TRBD1 (5 bases). Germline V lookup: CDR1 DFQATT, CDR2 SNEGSKA (reference sequence). The CDR3 has 15 amino acids. V lost 0 bases to trimming and J lost 7 bases, with 16 bases between them. This CDR3 is CSARDPARGLNEQFF. CDR3 sequence (DNA): TGCAGTGCTAGAGATCCCGCTAGGGGTCTTAATGAGCAGTTCTTC.

The CDR3 region is CATGLAGTGELFF. CDR3 DNA: TGTGCCACCGGACTAGCGGGCACCGGGGAGCTGTTTTTT. The V call is TRBV6-2 or TRBV6-3, the J call TRBJ2-2; 11 nucleotides line up with TRBD2. Germline CDR1 is MNHEY and CDR2 is SVGEGT. V lost 10 bases to trimming and J lost 4 bases; unmatched junction nucleotides: 2. The CDR3 has 13 amino acids.

In the case of this clonotype: Being one base from a much bigger clone, this may be a read error. The gene calls are TRBV29-1 and TRBJ2-7; TRBD1 matches at 7 bases. The CDR3 spans 13 residues. V lost 4 bases to trimming and J lost 6 bases; unmatched junction nucleotides: 9. In germline, CDR1 is SQVTM, CDR2 ANQGSEA. The chain's CDR3 is CSVGPDRPPEQYF. In nucleotides, the CDR3 is TGCAGCGTTGGACCGGACAGGCCCCCCGAGCAGTACTTC.

The chain links TRBV10-3 to TRBJ2-1; possible D gene TRBD2, 7 bases. The CDR3 is made up of 15 amino acids. V was trimmed by 6 bases and J by 7 bases, leaving 19 bases between them. Germline V gene sequence: CDR1 ENHRY, CDR2 SYGVKD. This CDR3 is CAIRTGGPSQNEQFF. The CDR3 nucleotides are TGTGCCATCAGGACCGGGGGGCCCTCACAGAATGAGCAGTTCTTC.

This chain joins TRBV5-1 and TRBJ2-3; TRBD2 is a possible D gene (5 bases). Trimming removed 2 bases at V and 0 bases at J, with 7 bases between. The CDR3 contains 14 residues. Germline V gene sequence: CDR1 SGHRS, CDR2 YFSETQ. This chain's CDR3 is CASSFRESTDTQYF. CDR3 nucleotides: TGCGCCAGCAGCTTTAGGGAGAGCACAGATACGCAGTATTTT.

In this sample, this clonotype turned up many times. The chain couples TRBV20-1 to TRBJ2-5; D is ambiguous. V dropped 2 bases and J dropped 5 bases, with 3 bases sitting between them. The CDR3 loop spans 10 amino acids. The V gene's germline CDR1 is DFQATT and CDR2 SNEGSKA (reference sequence). As DNA, the CDR3 is TGCAGTGCTAGAAGGGAGACCCAGTACTTC. Protein sequence: CSARRETQYF.

The rearrangement links TRBV10-1 to TRBJ1-5; D is possibly TRBD1 (6 bases). The CDR3 extends over 16 amino acids. CDR1 is WNHNN and CDR2 is SYGVQD in the germline V gene (reference sequence). V was cut by 4 bases and J by 0 bases, with 13 bases left in between. The CDR3 DNA sequence: TGCGCCAGCAGTGTACCCGGGACAAATAGCAATCAGCCCCAGCATTTT. It encodes CASSVPGTNSNQPQHF.

The chain employs TRBV12-3 or TRBV12-4 and TRBJ1-1, with D perhaps TRBD1 (6 bases). V lost 11 bases to trimming and J lost 4 bases, with 26 bases between them. This CDR3 is 16 amino acids long. The CDR3 protein is CAACEAGEFGRTEAFF. The CDR3 nucleotides read TGTGCCGCCTGTGAGGCAGGGGAGTTTGGTCGCACTGAAGCTTTCTTT.

There are a few counts of this clonotype. V gene TRBV5-1 combines with J gene TRBJ2-7, with D perhaps TRBD1 (5 bases). Germline V CDR1 and CDR2: SGHRS, YFSETQ. Trimming shortened V by 0 bases and J by 3 bases, and 13 bases separated the two germline ends. CDR3 length: 15 amino acids. The CDR3 nucleotides read TGCGCCAGCAGCTTGGAGGGTCAGGGCATCTACGAGCAGTACTTC. This translates into CASSLEGQGIYEQYF.

V gene TRBV6-5 combines with J gene TRBJ2-2; the match to TRBD1 covers 9 bases. Germline assignment: CDR1 MNHEY and CDR2 SVGAGI. The CDR3 is 16 residues long. V gave up 0 bases and J gave up 4 bases; unmatched junction bases: 3. CDR3 in DNA: TGTGCCAGCAGTTACTCGGTACAGGGGGCCACCGGGGAGCTGTTTTTT. Protein: CASSYSVQGATGELFF.

This chain connects TRBV11-2 to TRBJ2-5; 8 positions match TRBD2. Losses at the gene ends were 1 base for V and 8 bases for J; bases not matched to a gene: 12. Germline V CDR1 and CDR2: SGHAT, FQNNGV. The length of the CDR3 is 16 residues. The CDR3 loop reads CASSLGPAGVTLTQYF. The CDR3 DNA reads TGTGCCAGCAGCTTAGGGCCAGCGGGAGTAACCCTTACCCAGTACTTC. The full variable domain, rest sourced from reference TRBV11-2 and TRBJ2-5, is EAGVAQSPRYKIIEKRQSVAFWCNPISGHATLYWYQQILGQGPKLLIQFQNNGVVDDSQLPKDRFSAERLKGVDSTLKIQPAKLEDSAVYLCASSLGPAGVTLTQYFGPGTRLLVL.

The V and J genes are TRBV7-2 and TRBJ2-3, with D unclear. The germline gives CDR1 SGHTA, CDR2 FQGNSA. The V end lost 5 bases, the J end lost 1 base, and 10 bases lay between the germline ends. The CDR3 is 14 amino acids. The CDR3 DNA follows: TGTGCCAGCAGCCCGTGGTTTGGCACAGATACGCAGTATTTT. This encodes CASSPWFGTDTQYF. The whole variable domain, filled in from reference TRBV7-2 and TRBJ2-3, reads GAGVSQSPSNKVTEKGKDVELRCDPISGHTALYWYRQSLGQGLEFLIYFQGNSAPDKSGLPSDRFSAERTGGSVSTLTIQRTQQEDSAVYLCASSPWFGTDTQYFGPGTRLTVL.

The V and J genes are TRBV7-9 and TRBJ2-1; 11 bases line up with TRBD2. The J call is uncertain, as TRBJ2-7 better fits the DNA end. Germline V lookup: CDR1 SEHNR, CDR2 FQNEAQ (reference sequence). The CDR3 is 17 amino acids. The CDR3 loop reads CASSSRASGGNYNEQYF. CDR3 coding DNA: TGTGCCAGCAGCTCCCGGGCTAGCGGGGGGAACTACAATGAGCAGTACTTC.

This clonotype came up once. The rearrangement joins TRBV12-3 or TRBV12-4 to TRBJ2-3; D assignment may be TRBD1 or TRBD2 (5 bases each). V was trimmed by 5 bases and J by 2 bases, leaving 17 bases between them. The length of the CDR3 is 16 residues. CDR3 DNA sequence: TGTGCCAGCAGTCCATGGGACGGAAAGTTCACAGATACGCAGTATTTT. This codes for CASSPWDGKFTDTQYF.

The chain carries TRBV12-3 or TRBV12-4 and TRBJ1-2; D is uncertain. V was pared by 6 bases and J by 4 bases, with 12 bases between. This CDR3 is 13 amino acids long. In nucleotides, the CDR3 is TGTGCCAGCAGCCTCTTCAAGGGCTATGGCTACACCTTC. Its protein product is CASSLFKGYGYTF.

This clonotype was found once. The chain recombines TRBV2 with TRBJ2-7; 11 bases map to TRBD2. Gene TRBJ2-5 matches the end of the DNA better, so the J call may be wrong. CDR1 is SNHLY, CDR2 FYNNEI, per germline. The CDR3 has 14 residues. The CDR3 loop is CASIEGLAVETQYF. The CDR3 coding sequence is TGTGCCAGCATTGAGGGACTAGCGGTGGAGACCCAGTACTTC.

The chain recombines TRBV6-1 with TRBJ1-5, with a possible D match to TRBD1 (5 bases). This CDR3 comprises 15 residues. Trimming left V 7 bases short and J 5 bases short, with 18 bases between. Germline V CDR1 and CDR2: MNHNS, SASEGT. The DNA of the CDR3 is TGTGCCAGCATTCGCGAGTCAGGGTATCATCAGCCCCAGCATTTT. Translation gives CASIRESGYHQPQHF.

J is TRBJ1-2 and V is TRBV4-1, with D perhaps TRBD1 (5 bases). V was pared by 0 bases and J by 8 bases, with 13 bases between. Germline V gene lookup returns CDR1 MGHRA and CDR2 YSYEKL. The CDR3 is made up of 14 amino acids. CDR3 residues: CASSQDIGGSGYTF. The CDR3 coding sequence is TGCGCCAGCAGCCAAGATATCGGGGGGTCCGGCTACACCTTC.

The chain carries TRBV5-1 and TRBJ1-1, with D perhaps matching TRBD1 (6 bases). Germline CDR1 and CDR2: SGHRS and YFSETQ. V was clipped by 0 bases and J by 0 bases, with 12 bases between them. The CDR3 has 16 amino acids. Here the CDR3 reads CASSLVRGTMNTEAFF. CDR3 sequence (DNA): TGCGCCAGCAGCTTGGTCAGGGGCACAATGAACACTGAAGCTTTCTTT.